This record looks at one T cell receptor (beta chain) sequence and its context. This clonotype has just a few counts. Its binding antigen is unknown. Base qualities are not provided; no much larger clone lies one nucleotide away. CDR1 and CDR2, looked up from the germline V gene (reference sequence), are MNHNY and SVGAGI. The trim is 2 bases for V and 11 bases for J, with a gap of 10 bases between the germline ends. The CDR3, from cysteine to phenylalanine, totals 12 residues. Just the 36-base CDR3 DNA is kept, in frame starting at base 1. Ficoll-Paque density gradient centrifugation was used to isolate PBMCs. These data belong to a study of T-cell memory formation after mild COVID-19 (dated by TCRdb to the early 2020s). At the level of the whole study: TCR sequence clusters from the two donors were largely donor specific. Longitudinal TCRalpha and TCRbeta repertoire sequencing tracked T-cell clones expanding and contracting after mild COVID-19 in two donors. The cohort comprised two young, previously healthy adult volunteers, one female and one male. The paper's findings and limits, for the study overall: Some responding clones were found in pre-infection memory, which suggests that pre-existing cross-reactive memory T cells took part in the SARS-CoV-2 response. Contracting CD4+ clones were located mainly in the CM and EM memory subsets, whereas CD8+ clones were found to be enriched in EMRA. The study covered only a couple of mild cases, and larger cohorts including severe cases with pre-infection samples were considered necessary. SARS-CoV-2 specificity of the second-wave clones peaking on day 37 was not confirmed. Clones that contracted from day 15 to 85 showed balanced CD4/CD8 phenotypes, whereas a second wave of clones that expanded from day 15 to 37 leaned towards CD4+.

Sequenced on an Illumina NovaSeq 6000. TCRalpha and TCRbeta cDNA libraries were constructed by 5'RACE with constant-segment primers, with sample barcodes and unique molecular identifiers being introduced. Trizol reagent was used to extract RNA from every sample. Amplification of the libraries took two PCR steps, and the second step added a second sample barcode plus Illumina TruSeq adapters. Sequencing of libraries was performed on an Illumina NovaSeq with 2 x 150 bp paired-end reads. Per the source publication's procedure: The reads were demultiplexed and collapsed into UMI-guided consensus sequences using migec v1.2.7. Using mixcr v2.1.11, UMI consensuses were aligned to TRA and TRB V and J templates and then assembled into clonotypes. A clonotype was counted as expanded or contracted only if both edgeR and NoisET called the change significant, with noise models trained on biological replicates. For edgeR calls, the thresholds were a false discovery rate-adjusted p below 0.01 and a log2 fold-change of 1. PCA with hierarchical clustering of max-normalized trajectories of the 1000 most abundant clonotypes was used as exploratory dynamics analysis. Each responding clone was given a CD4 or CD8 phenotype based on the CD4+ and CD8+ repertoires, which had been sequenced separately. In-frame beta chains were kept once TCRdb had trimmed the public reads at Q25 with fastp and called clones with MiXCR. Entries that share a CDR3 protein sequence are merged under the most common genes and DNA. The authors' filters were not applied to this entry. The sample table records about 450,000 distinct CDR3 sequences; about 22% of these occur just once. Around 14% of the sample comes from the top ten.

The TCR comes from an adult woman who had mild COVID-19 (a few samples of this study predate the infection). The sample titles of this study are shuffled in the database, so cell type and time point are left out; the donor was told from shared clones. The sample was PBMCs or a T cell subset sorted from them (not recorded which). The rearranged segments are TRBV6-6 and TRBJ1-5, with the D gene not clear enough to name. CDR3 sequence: CASSYPDGAQHF. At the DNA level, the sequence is TGTGCCAGCAGTTACCCGGATGGTGCCCAGCATTTT.